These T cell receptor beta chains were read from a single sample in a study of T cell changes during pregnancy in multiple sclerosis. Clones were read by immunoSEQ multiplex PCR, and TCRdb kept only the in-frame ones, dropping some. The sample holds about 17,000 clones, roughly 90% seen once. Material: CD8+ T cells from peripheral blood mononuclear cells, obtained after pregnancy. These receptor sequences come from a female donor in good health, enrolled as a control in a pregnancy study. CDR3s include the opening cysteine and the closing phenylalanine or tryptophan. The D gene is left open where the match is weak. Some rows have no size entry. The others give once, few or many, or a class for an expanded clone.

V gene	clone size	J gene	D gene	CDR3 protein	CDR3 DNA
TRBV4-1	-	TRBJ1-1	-	CASSPVGGARTEAFF	TGCGCCAGCAGCCCCGTAGGGGGGGCGCGGACTGAAGCTTTCTTT
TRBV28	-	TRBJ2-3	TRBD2	CASSFPRTSGKHTQYF	TGTGCCAGCAGTTTCCCCCGGACTAGCGGGAAACATACGCAGTATTTT
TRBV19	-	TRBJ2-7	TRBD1	CASSWGDRGAKEQYF	TGTGCCAGTAGTTGGGGGGACAGGGGAGCAAAAGAGCAGTACTTC
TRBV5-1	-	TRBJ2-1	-	CASSPEKWTSEQFF	TGCGCCAGCAGCCCGGAAAAATGGACTTCTGAGCAGTTCTTC
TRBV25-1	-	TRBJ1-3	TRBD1	CASSDTGTGLWNTIYF	TGTGCCAGCAGTGATACTGGGACAGGTCTCTGGAACACCATATATTTT
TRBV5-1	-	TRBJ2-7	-	CASSPPGYEQYF	TGCGCCAGCAGCCCCCCCGGCTACGAGCAGTACTTC
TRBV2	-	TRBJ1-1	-	CASINGQNTEAFF	TGTGCCAGCATCAATGGACAGAACACTGAAGCTTTCTTT
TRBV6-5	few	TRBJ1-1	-	CASSYSQGLNTEAFF	TGTGCCAGCAGTTACTCGCAGGGTTTAAACACTGAAGCTTTCTTT
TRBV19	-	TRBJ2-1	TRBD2	CASSIGLVYNEQFF	TGTGCCAGTAGTATCGGACTAGTCTACAATGAGCAGTTCTTC
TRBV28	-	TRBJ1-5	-	CASSLIRTADNQPQHF	TGTGCCAGCAGTTTAATAAGGACAGCCGATAATCAGCCCCAGCATTTT
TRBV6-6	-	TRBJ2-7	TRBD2	CASTNPLAGGHYEQYF	TGTGCCAGCACAAACCCGCTGGCGGGAGGACATTACGAGCAGTACTTC
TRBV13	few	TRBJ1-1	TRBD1	CASSFSTGVSTEAFF	TGTGCCAGCAGCTTCTCAACAGGGGTGAGCACTGAAGCTTTCTTT
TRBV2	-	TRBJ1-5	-	CASSEARGANQPQHF	TGTGCCAGCAGTGAAGCCCGGGGGGCAAATCAGCCCCAGCATTTT
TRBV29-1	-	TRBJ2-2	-	CSVQVTGELFF	TGCAGCGTACAGGTGACCGGGGAGCTGTTTTTT
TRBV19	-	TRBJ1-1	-	CASNHAGDTEAFF	TGTGCCAGTAATCATGCAGGGGACACTGAAGCTTTCTTT
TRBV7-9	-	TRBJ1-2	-	CASSPPHYGYTF	TGTGCCAGCAGCCCTCCCCACTATGGCTACACCTTC
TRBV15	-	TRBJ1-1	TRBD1	CATSRTGFGTEAFF	TGTGCCACCAGCAGGACAGGGTTCGGCACTGAAGCTTTCTTT
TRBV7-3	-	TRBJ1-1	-	CASSNEIGAEAFF	TGTGCCAGCAGCAACGAGATTGGAGCGGAAGCTTTCTTT
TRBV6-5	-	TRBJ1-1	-	CASTDRGNTEAFF	TGTGCCAGCACCGACCGCGGGAACACTGAAGCTTTCTTT
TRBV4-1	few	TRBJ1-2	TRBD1	CASRSTGEGGYTF	TGCGCCAGCAGGTCCACAGGGGAAGGAGGCTACACCTTC
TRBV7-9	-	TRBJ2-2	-	CASSFSSVTGELFF	TGTGCCAGCAGCTTTAGTAGCGTCACCGGGGAGCTGTTTTTT
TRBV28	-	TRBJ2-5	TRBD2	CASSPGTSGSPKTQYF	TGTGCCAGCAGTCCCGGGACTAGCGGGAGCCCTAAGACCCAGTACTTC
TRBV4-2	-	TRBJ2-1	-	CASSPNPEPSNEQFF	TGTGCCAGCAGCCCAAATCCTGAGCCTAGCAATGAGCAGTTCTTC
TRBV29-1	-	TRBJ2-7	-	CSVEVSTYEQYF	TGCAGCGTTGAAGTGTCAACCTACGAGCAGTACTTC
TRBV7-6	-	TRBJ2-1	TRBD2	CASSAYSGSSAYEQFF	TGTGCCAGCAGCGCTTATAGCGGGAGTTCTGCCTATGAGCAGTTCTTC
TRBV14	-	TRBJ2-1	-	CASSLLEGSLLLQFF	TGTGCCAGCAGCCTCTTGGAGGGTTCCCTACTGTTGCAGTTCTTC
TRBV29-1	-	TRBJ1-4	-	CSILDSGNEKLFF	TGCAGCATTTTGGACAGCGGTAATGAAAAACTGTTTTTT
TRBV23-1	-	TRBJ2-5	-	CASSRDIEETQYF	TGCGCCAGCAGCCGGGACATAGAAGAGACCCAGTACTTC
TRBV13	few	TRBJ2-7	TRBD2	CASSRREASGGYEQYF	TGTGCCAGCAGCCGGAGAGAGGCTAGCGGGGGATACGAGCAGTACTTC
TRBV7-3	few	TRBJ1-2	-	CASSSPGINYGYTF	TGTGCCAGCAGCTCACCGGGGATCAACTATGGCTACACCTTC
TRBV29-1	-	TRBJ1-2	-	CSVVKQGRGYTF	TGCAGCGTTGTCAAACAGGGTCGCGGCTACACCTTC